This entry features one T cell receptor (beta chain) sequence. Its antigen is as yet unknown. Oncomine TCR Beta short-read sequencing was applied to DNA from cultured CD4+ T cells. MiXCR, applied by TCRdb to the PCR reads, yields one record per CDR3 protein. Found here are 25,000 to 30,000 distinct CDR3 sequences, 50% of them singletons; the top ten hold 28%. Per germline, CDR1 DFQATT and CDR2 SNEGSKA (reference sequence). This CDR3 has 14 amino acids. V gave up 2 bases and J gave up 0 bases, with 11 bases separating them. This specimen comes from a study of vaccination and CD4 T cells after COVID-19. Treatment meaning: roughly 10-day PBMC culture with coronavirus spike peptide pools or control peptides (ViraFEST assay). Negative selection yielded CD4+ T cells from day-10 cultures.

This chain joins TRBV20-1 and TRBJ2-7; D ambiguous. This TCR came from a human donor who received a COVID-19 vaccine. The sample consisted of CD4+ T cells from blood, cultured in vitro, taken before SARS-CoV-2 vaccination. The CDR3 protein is CSARRGPSSYEQYF. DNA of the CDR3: TGCAGTGCTAGACGAGGACCAAGCTCCTACGAGCAGTACTTC.